This T cell receptor (beta chain) was profiled in a study of T cells in Graves' hyperthyroidism and ophthalmopathy. General observations from the study: Ophthalmopathy was predicted by the model a median of around 5.9 months ahead of onset. Blood samples included most of the expanded thyroid clonotypes exceeding 0.001.

A remark on this clonotype: Its antigen is not known.

Using RNA transcripts as the source, TCR beta CDR3 regions were amplified. TCR CDR3 underwent first-round RT-PCR with the HTBI primer set. TCRdb independently ran MiXCR on the multiplex PCR reads; one entry per CDR3 protein. The sample lists 250,000 or so distinct CDR3 sequences, over 15% occurring once. V gave up 3 bases and J gave up 0 bases, with 7 bases separating them. This CDR3 has 14 amino acids. The germline V gene encodes CDR1 MRHNA and CDR2 SNTAGT. The study left out patients who had uncontrolled infection, other autoimmune disease, pregnancy or lactation. Thyroid ultrasound, orbital computed tomography, clinical symptoms, and serum thyroxine and TRAb underpinned diagnoses.

The receptor comes from a woman aged 18-29 years with Graves' ophthalmopathy. The rearrangement joins TRBV6-4 to TRBJ2-3; D is perhaps TRBD2 (6 bases). The source material was blood. CDR3 loop: CASSERDSTDTQYF. In DNA form, the CDR3 reads TGTGCCAGCAGTGAGCGGGACAGCACAGATACGCAGTATTTT.